Below are 25 T cell receptor beta chains sequenced from a single sample in a study of cytomegalovirus exposure and HLA in healthy donors. Amplification used 60 Vbeta primers and 13 Jbeta primers. The protocol was immunoSEQ multiplex PCR, while the TCRdb copy is restricted to in-frame clones and leaves out a portion. The repertoire holds some 140,000 clones, with around 81% as singletons. The sequenced sample consisted of PBMCs. These receptors came from a woman aged 40 to 55 in good health and CMV-seropositive.

V is TRBV27 and J is TRBJ2-7, with a tentative D call TRBD2 (6 bases). This CDR3 spans 14 amino acids. Germline loops: CDR1 MNHEY, CDR2 SMNVEV (reference sequence). V was cut by 2 bases and J by 3 bases, with 11 bases left in between. CDR3: CASSLGGTDYEQYF. In DNA, the CDR3 is TGTGCCAGCAGTTTAGGGGGGACTGACTACGAGCAGTACTTC.

J is TRBJ2-5 and V is TRBV6-5, with a weak D call TRBD1 (5 bases). Germline V lookup: CDR1 MNHEY, CDR2 SVGAGI. V lost 0 bases and J 6 bases, leaving 11 bases between the germline ends. CDR3 size: 14 residues. In DNA form, the CDR3 reads TGTGCCAGCAGTTACTCGGCAGGGCTGCAGACCCAGTACTTC. Protein sequence: CASSYSAGLQTQYF.

The chain is built from TRBV5-1 and TRBJ2-1, with 8 bases fitting TRBD2. The ends lost 3 bases at V and 3 bases at J; junction bases unmatched: 11. Germline V lookup: CDR1 SGHRS, CDR2 YFSETQ. The CDR3 is made up of 17 amino acids. CDR3 DNA sequence: TGCGCCAGCAGCTCCCTCTCTTCGGGAGGGAGCTACAATGAGCAGTTCTTC. This encodes CASSSLSSGGSYNEQFF.

The chain is built from TRBV5-1 and TRBJ2-6, with 7 positions matching TRBD1. This CDR3 is built from 17 residues. Germline CDR1 is SGHRS and CDR2 is YFSETQ. V shed 0 bases, J shed 3 bases, and the junction held 6 bases outside the gene matches. For the CDR3, the DNA is TGCGCCAGCAGCTTGGTAACAGGGGCTGGTGGGGCCAACGTCCTGACTTTC. It specifies CASSLVTGAGGANVLTF.

V gene TRBV7-9 combines with J gene TRBJ2-1; D may be TRBD2 (6 bases). Trimming removed 2 bases from V and 7 bases from J, with 9 bases in between. The CDR3 spans 13 residues. Germline lookup yields CDR1 SEHNR and CDR2 FQNEAQ (reference sequence). Written as DNA, the CDR3 is TGTGCCAGCAGCTTACCTGGGGGGAATGAGCAGTTCTTC. Protein: CASSLPGGNEQFF.

This clone was counted between two and nine times. DNA for the CDR3: TGTGCCTGGAGCCGACAGGGAACCCAAAATCAGCCCCAGCATTTT. Protein: CAWSRQGTQNQPQHF. The chain couples TRBV30 to TRBJ1-5; 7 bases map to TRBD1. The germline V gene encodes CDR1 GTSNPN and CDR2 SVGIG (reference sequence). The CDR3 is made up of 15 amino acids. Unmatched junction bases numbered 9, after V lost 3 bases and J lost 4 bases.

Of note for this clone: At one of its ends the junction is not consistent with the germline gene, which may arise from a read error. The rearrangement links TRBV10-2 to TRBJ1-1, with D possibly TRBD1 on 5 matching bases. CDR3 length: 15 residues. In germline, CDR1 is WSHSY, CDR2 SAAADI. The CDR3 loop is CASTENGHLNTEAFF. CDR3 bases: TGCGCCAGCACTGAGAATGGACATTTGAACACTGAAGCTTTCTTT.

This chain links TRBV25-1 with TRBJ2-3; 7 nucleotides match TRBD2. This CDR3 spans 16 amino acids. With 5 bases clipped from V and 1 base from J, the junction kept 9 bases outside the gene matches. Germline V gene data show CDR1 as MGHDK and CDR2 as SYGVNS. This chain's CDR3 is CASSQGGRSGTDTQYF. The CDR3 DNA sequence: TGTGCCAGCAGTCAGGGCGGGAGATCGGGCACAGATACGCAGTATTTT.

The J gene is TRBJ1-1, the V gene TRBV11-2; 10 bases fit TRBD1. V gave up 5 bases and J gave up 4 bases; unmatched junction bases: 7. The CDR3 loop spans 15 amino acids. The germline gives CDR1 SGHAT, CDR2 FQNNGV. The CDR3, as DNA: TGTGCCAGCAGCGCCCGGGACAGGGGAAGCACTGAAGCTTTCTTT. The encoded protein is CASSARDRGSTEAFF.

The rearrangement links TRBV7-3 to TRBJ2-1; TRBD2 aligns across 8 bases. The CDR3 has 17 residues. Per the germline V gene, CDR1 is SGHTA and CDR2 is FQGTGA. The V gene end was trimmed by 6 bases and the J gene end by 8 bases; junction bases not matched to a gene: 18. DNA for the CDR3: TGTGCCAGCAGTCCAAGAATCCCGGGAGGGGCCCTTCATGAGCAGTTCTTC. Translation gives CASSPRIPGGALHEQFF.

The rearrangement links TRBV28 to TRBJ2-2; 9 bases are a match to TRBD2. CDR3 length equals 16 residues. Germline V lookup: CDR1 MDHEN, CDR2 SYDVKM. The V gene end was trimmed by 6 bases and the J gene end by 1 base; junction bases not matched to a gene: 6. The chain's CDR3 is CASRRRLAENTGELFF. Here the CDR3 DNA reads TGTGCCAGCAGGCGCCGACTAGCGGAGAACACCGGGGAGCTGTTTTTT.

The chain couples TRBV27 to TRBJ2-5, with no clear D. CDR1 is MNHEY, CDR2 SMNVEV, per germline (reference sequence). Trimming took 7 bases from V and 1 from J, leaving 7 bases between them. The CDR3 length is 12 residues. The CDR3 sequence is CASKGAQETQYF. As DNA, the CDR3 is TGTGCCAGCAAAGGAGCCCAAGAGACCCAGTACTTC.

The rearrangement uses TRBV6-1 and TRBJ1-4; D might be TRBD1 (6 bases). The CDR3 runs to 14 residues. V dropped 2 bases and J dropped 7 bases, with 11 bases sitting between them. CDR1 and CDR2 from the germline V gene are MNHNS and SASEGT. The CDR3 region is CASSESVGGEKLFF. In DNA, the CDR3 is TGTGCCAGCAGTGAAAGTGTAGGGGGTGAAAAACTGTTTTTT.

The chain couples TRBV18 to TRBJ1-4, with 7 bases fitting TRBD1. This CDR3 contains 15 residues. The trim removed 6 bases at V and 1 base at J, leaving 5 bases unmatched. Per the germline V gene, CDR1 is KGHSH and CDR2 is LQKENI. The CDR3 is CASSPGQLTNEKLFF. The CDR3 nucleotides read TGTGCCAGCTCCCCGGGACAGCTAACTAATGAAAAACTGTTTTTT.

The V gene is TRBV7-2, the J gene TRBJ2-3; possible D gene TRBD2, 5 bases. Trimming removed 1 base at V and 2 bases at J, with 10 bases between. Germline CDR1 and CDR2: SGHTA and FQGNSA. The CDR3 has 15 residues. For the CDR3, the DNA is TGTGCCAGCAGCTTAGGGGCTAGCCTCACAGATACGCAGTATTTT. This sequence encodes CASSLGASLTDTQYF.

About this clone itself: The sample carries other DNA sequences with the same CDR3. The chain employs TRBV6-1 and TRBJ2-1; 14 nucleotides match TRBD2. In germline, CDR1 is MNHNS, CDR2 SASEGT. The CDR3 has 16 amino acids. With V trimmed by 3 bases and J by 6 bases, 4 bases remained unmatched. CDR3 in amino acids: CASSDGTSGRGNEQFF. The DNA of the CDR3 is TGTGCCAGCAGTGATGGGACTAGCGGGAGAGGCAATGAGCAGTTCTTC.

Points on this clone: One end of the junction varies from germline; a read error may be responsible. V usage is TRBV19 and J usage is TRBJ1-1, with a tentative D call TRBD1 (5 bases). Germline V gives CDR1 LNHDA, CDR2 SQIVND (reference sequence). This CDR3 spans 13 amino acids. The CDR3 DNA follows: TGTGCCAGTAGTATAGATAAGGACGCGGGACCGGTCTTT. It codes for CASSIDKDAGPVF.

This rearrangement joins TRBV28 to TRBJ2-3, with 9 bases identical to TRBD2. Germline V gene sequence: CDR1 MDHEN, CDR2 SYDVKM. The V and J ends lost 5 bases and 1 base, in that order; junction bases with no gene match: 13. The CDR3 is made up of 18 amino acids. CDR3: CASSGTFLAGVGTDTQYF. CDR3 nucleotides: TGTGCCAGCAGTGGGACTTTTTTAGCGGGGGTGGGCACAGATACGCAGTATTTT. Full variable domain (rest looked up from reference TRBV28 and TRBJ2-3): DVKVTQSSRYLVKRTGEKVFLECVQDMDHENMFWYRQDPGLGLRLIYFSYDVKMKEKGDIPEGYSVSREKKERFSLILESASTNQTSMYLCASSGTFLAGVGTDTQYFGPGTRLTVL.

The chain couples TRBV7-6 to TRBJ1-5; 9 bases are a match to TRBD1. Germline V gene lookup returns CDR1 SGHVS and CDR2 FNYEAQ. The CDR3 consists of 15 residues. V lost 5 bases, J lost 7 bases, and 9 bases stayed unmatched. In DNA, the CDR3 is TGTGCCAGCAGCCCGGGGACAGGGACGGTGCAGCCCCAGCATTTT. Protein: CASSPGTGTVQPQHF.

CDR3 sequence reads: CASDDRNNQPQHF. In DNA form, the CDR3 reads TGTGCCAGTGATGACAGAAATAATCAGCCCCAGCATTTT. The V gene is TRBV19, the J gene TRBJ1-5; weak D call: TRBD1 (5 bases). This CDR3 spans 13 amino acids. Per the germline V gene, CDR1 is LNHDA and CDR2 is SQIVND (reference sequence). V was clipped by 8 bases and J by 4 bases, with 12 bases between them.

This rearrangement joins TRBV27 to TRBJ2-7, with 10 bases identical to TRBD1. The CDR3 contains 14 residues. V was pared by 5 bases and J by 3 bases, with 4 bases of the junction left unmatched. Germline V CDR1 and CDR2: MNHEY, SMNVEV (reference sequence). The DNA for the CDR3 is TGTGCCAGCAGTCCCGACAGGGGGCTCTACGAGCAGTACTTC. It codes for CASSPDRGLYEQYF.

This chain connects TRBV5-1 to TRBJ2-4, with TRBD2 matching over 8 bases. This CDR3 has 15 residues. Germline assignment: CDR1 SGHRS and CDR2 YFSETQ. The J segment lost 7 bases and the V segment lost 4 bases, leaving 10 bases of the junction unmatched. Here the CDR3 DNA reads TGCGCCAGCAGCCCAGGAACGGGGGGGCTGAACATTCAGTACTTC. It is translated as CASSPGTGGLNIQYF.

This chain connects TRBV11-3 to TRBJ2-2; TRBD2 might be the D (6 bases). Deletions cut 3 bases from V and 4 bases from J, with 15 bases between. Germline CDR1 SGHNT, CDR2 YENEEA. The CDR3 spans 16 residues. In DNA, the CDR3 is TGTGCCAGCAGCTTTACTAGCATAGGGAGCACCGGGGAGCTGTTTTTT. It specifies CASSFTSIGSTGELFF.

The sample holds a few counts of this clone. This rearrangement joins TRBV7-3 to TRBJ2-5; 7 nucleotides line up with TRBD2. This CDR3 contains 13 residues. Unmatched junction bases numbered 2, after V lost 2 bases and J lost 5 bases. The germline V gene encodes CDR1 SGHTA and CDR2 FQGTGA. The CDR3, as DNA: TGTGCCAGCAGCTTAGAGCGGGATGAGACCCAGTACTTC. Its translation: CASSLERDETQYF.

J is TRBJ2-3 and V is TRBV29-1, with a weak D call TRBD2 (5 bases). The CDR3 extends over 14 amino acids. Trimming cost V 0 bases and J 3 bases, with 10 bases left between them. Germline CDR1 reads SQVTM; CDR2 reads ANQGSEA. The CDR3 region has the DNA TGCAGCGTTGAAGAAGAGGGAGTGACAGATACGCAGTATTTT. It yields the protein CSVEEEGVTDTQYF.